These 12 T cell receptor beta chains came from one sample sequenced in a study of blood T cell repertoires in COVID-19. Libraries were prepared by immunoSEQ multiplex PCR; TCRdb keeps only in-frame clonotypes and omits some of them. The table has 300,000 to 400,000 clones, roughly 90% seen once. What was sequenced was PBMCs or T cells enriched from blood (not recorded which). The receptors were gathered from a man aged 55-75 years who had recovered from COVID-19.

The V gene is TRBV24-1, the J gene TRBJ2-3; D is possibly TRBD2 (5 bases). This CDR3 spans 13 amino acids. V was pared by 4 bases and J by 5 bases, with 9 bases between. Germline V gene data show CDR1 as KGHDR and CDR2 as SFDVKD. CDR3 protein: CATSESGRDTQYF. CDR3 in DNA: TGTGCCACCAGTGAATCGGGGAGAGATACGCAGTATTTT.

The CDR3 DNA sequence: TGTGCCAGCAGGGGACAGAGCAATCAGCCCCAGCATTTT. This translates into CASRGQSNQPQHF. V gene TRBV2 combines with J gene TRBJ1-5; TRBD1 agrees at 7 bases. The V segment lost 6 bases and the J segment 1 base; nucleotides outside the gene matches: 0. CDR3 length: 13 amino acids. CDR1 is SNHLY and CDR2 is FYNNEI in the germline V gene.

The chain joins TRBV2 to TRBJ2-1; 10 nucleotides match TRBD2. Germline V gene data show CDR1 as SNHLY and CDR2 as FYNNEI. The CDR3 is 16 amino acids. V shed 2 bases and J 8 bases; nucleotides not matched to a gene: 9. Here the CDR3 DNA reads TGTGCCAGCAGTGAAAGATCACTAGCGGGGTTGGATGAGCAGTTCTTC. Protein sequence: CASSERSLAGLDEQFF.

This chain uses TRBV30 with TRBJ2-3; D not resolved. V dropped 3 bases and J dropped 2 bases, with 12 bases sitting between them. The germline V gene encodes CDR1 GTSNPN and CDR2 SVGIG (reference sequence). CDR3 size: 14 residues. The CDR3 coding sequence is TGTGCCTGGAGCGTCGGTGTCGCCACAGATACGCAGTATTTT. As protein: CAWSVGVATDTQYF.

The CDR3 is CASNQFPNAGVLYF. CDR3 nucleotides: TGTGCCAGTAACCAATTCCCGAACGCGGGTGTTCTGTACTTC. V usage is TRBV19 and J usage is TRBJ2-7, with D possibly being TRBD2 (5 bases). CDR3 size: 14 residues. The V gene's germline CDR1 is LNHDA and CDR2 SQIVND (reference sequence). Between the trimmed V and J ends, which lost 7 bases and 12 bases, there was a span of 25 bases.

The chain's CDR3 is CASSLGRHRSNSPLHF. CDR3 DNA sequence: TGTGCCAGCAGCTTAGGCCGGCACCGGAGCAATTCACCCCTCCACTTT. The chain recombines TRBV13 with TRBJ1-6; D gene uncertain. The CDR3 covers 16 residues. The germline V gene has CDR1 PRHDT and CDR2 FYEKMQ (reference sequence). V lost 0 bases and J 7 bases, leaving 13 bases between the germline ends.

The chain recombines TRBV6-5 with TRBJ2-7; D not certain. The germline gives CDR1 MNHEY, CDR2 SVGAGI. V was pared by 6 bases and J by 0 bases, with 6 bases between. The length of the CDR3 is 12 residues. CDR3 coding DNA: TGTGCCAGCAGGTTCCGCTCCTACGAGCAGTACTTC. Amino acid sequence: CASRFRSYEQYF.

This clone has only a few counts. CDR3 residues: CASSLSGTGDREAFF. The DNA for the CDR3 is TGTGCCAGTAGTCTCTCCGGGACAGGGGATCGTGAAGCTTTCTTT. V is TRBV19 and J is TRBJ1-1, with 10 positions matching TRBD1. V was pared by 5 bases and J by 7 bases, with 10 bases of the junction left unmatched. This CDR3 has 15 amino acids. Per germline, CDR1 LNHDA and CDR2 SQIVND (reference sequence).

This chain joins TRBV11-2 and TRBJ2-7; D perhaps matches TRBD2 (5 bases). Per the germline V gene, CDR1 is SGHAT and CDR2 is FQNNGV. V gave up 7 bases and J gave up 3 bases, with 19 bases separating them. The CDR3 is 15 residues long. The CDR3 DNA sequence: TGTGCCAGCATCCGAACCGGGCCGGGAATCTACGAGCAGTACTTC. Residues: CASIRTGPGIYEQYF.

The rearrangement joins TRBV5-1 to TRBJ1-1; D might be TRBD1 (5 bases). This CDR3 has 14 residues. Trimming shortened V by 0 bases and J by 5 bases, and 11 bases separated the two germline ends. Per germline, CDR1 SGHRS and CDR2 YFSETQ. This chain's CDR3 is CASSLDVGATEAFF. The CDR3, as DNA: TGCGCCAGCAGCTTGGACGTTGGGGCTACTGAAGCTTTCTTT.

The CDR3 loop is CASSPGNRGGGETQYF. The CDR3 DNA reads as TGTGCCAGCAGTCCGGGGAACCGGGGGGGCGGTGAGACCCAGTACTTC. The chain employs TRBV7-3 and TRBJ2-5, with 8 nucleotides matching TRBD2. Germline V gives CDR1 SGHTA, CDR2 FQGTGA. Trimming cost V 6 bases and J 5 bases; bases outside gene matches: 14. The CDR3 has 16 residues.

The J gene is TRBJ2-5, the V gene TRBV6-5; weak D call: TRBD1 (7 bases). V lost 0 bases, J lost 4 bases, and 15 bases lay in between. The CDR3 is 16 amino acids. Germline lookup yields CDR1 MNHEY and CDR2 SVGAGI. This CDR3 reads CASSYSIQGGLETQYF. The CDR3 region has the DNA TGTGCCAGCAGTTACTCGATCCAGGGGGGATTAGAGACCCAGTACTTC.